Reported below is one TCR beta chain. Using immunoSEQ multiplex PCR, the repertoire was profiled, and TCRdb retains in-frame clones only, with some absent. The sample shows approximately 310,000 clones, over 75% of them seen only once. This entry is derived from a study of blood T cell repertoires in COVID-19. Germline CDR1 is SGHDT and CDR2 is YYEEEE. CDR3 length equals 14 residues. Trimming cost V 1 base and J 5 bases, with 12 bases left between them. This clonotype was sampled from a woman in her forties or fifties who had recovered from COVID-19. This chain connects TRBV5-6 to TRBJ1-1; D is uncertain. Sequenced input: peripheral blood. The CDR3 DNA is TGTGCCAGCAGCTTGCGACCGACAAAAACTGAAGCTTTCTTT. The encoded protein is CASSLRPTKTEAFF.